This TCR beta chain was profiled in a study of T cells in localized non-small cell lung cancer. Study-wide results and caveats: Uninvolved neighboring lung showed the greatest T cell clonality, exceeding tumor. Median detection of top 100 tumor clones in adjacent lung was approximately 50 clones.

Free of atypia, the adjacent lung was collected at least 2 cm away from the tumor margin. The assay was immunoSEQ multiplex PCR, and TCRdb's table has in-frame clones only and misses some. The table records about a thousand clones, approximately 33% of them present only once. This clone is large within its sample. The antigen remains undetermined. The germline gives CDR1 SGDLS, CDR2 YYNGEE. This CDR3 is built from 17 residues. Trimming removed 4 bases from V and 3 bases from J; junction bases left unmatched: 9. The TCR sequence derives from a female donor over 55 with stage I lung adenocarcinoma. Sequencing was performed on normal lung tissue next to the tumor, taken before any cancer treatment. V gene TRBV9 combines with J gene TRBJ2-1; the match to TRBD2 covers 11 bases. Here the CDR3 reads CASSTMPTSGSYNEQFF. The CDR3 DNA reads TGTGCCAGCAGCACCATGCCTACTAGCGGGAGCTACAATGAGCAGTTCTTC. Full variable domain (rest looked up from reference TRBV9 and TRBJ2-1): DSGVTQTPKHLITATGQRVTLRCSPRSGDLSVYWYQQSLDQGLQFLIQYYNGEERAKGNILERFSAQQFPDLHSELNLSSLELGDSALYFCASSTMPTSGSYNEQFFGPGTRLTVL.